These 23 T cell receptor beta chains came from one sample sequenced in a study of CD8+ T cells in alopecia areata. TCR sequencing used cDNA made by reverse transcription of extracted RNA. The repertoire was sequenced with immunoSEQ multiplex PCR; TCRdb's copy has only in-frame clones and lacks some. The sample shows around 98,000 clones, 35% to 45% of them seen only once. Source material: CD4+ T cells sorted from blood. These receptors were taken from a human donor with alopecia areata.

The chain carries TRBV29-1 and TRBJ1-1, with TRBD1 matching 8 bases. Looked up from germline, CDR1 is SQVTM and CDR2 is ANQGSEA. This CDR3 contains 14 residues. Trimming took 4 bases from V and 1 from J; bases not matched to a gene: 5. This chain's CDR3 is CSVAQGASNTEAFF. CDR3 nucleotide sequence: TGCAGCGTTGCCCAGGGGGCGTCGAACACTGAAGCTTTCTTT.

The rearrangement links TRBV7-2 to TRBJ1-2, with D unclear. CDR3 size: 13 residues. Trimming shortened V by 5 bases and J by 1 base, and 8 bases separated the two germline ends. Germline assignment: CDR1 SGHTA and CDR2 FQGNSA. CDR3 residues: CASSNTFNYGYTF. As DNA, the CDR3 is TGTGCCAGCAGCAACACGTTTAACTATGGCTACACCTTC.

This clone was seen a few times. The rearrangement uses TRBV28 and TRBJ2-2; no reliable D call. V lost 5 bases and J 4 bases, leaving 8 bases between the germline ends. This CDR3 contains 13 residues. Germline V gene data show CDR1 as MDHEN and CDR2 as SYDVKM. The CDR3 loop reads CASSGVATGELFF. The CDR3 DNA reads TGTGCCAGCAGTGGGGTTGCCACCGGGGAGCTGTTTTTT.

The chain joins TRBV7-9 to TRBJ2-4; D unclear. The CDR3 sequence is 12 residues long. Trimming removed 6 bases from V and 7 bases from J, with 10 bases in between. Per the germline V gene, CDR1 is SEHNR and CDR2 is FQNEAQ (reference sequence). The CDR3 DNA is TGTGCCAGCAGTGGTCCAGGCAACATTCAGTACTTC. Protein product: CASSGPGNIQYF.

The J gene is TRBJ2-7, the V gene TRBV18; D ambiguous. This CDR3 contains 12 residues. V lost 3 bases and J lost 5, with 8 bases in between. The V gene's germline CDR1 is KGHSH and CDR2 LQKENI. CDR3 amino acids: CASSPLSHEQYF. In DNA, the CDR3 is TGTGCCAGCTCACCCCTATCCCACGAGCAGTACTTC.

The chain is built from TRBV5-1 and TRBJ2-7; 7 positions match TRBD1. Trimming took 2 bases from V and 11 from J; bases not matched to a gene: 10. This CDR3 is built from 13 residues. Germline lookup yields CDR1 SGHRS and CDR2 YFSETQ. The DNA of the CDR3 is TGCGCCAGCAGCTTTTCGGGACAGCCAAAAGAGTACTTC. Translating it yields CASSFSGQPKEYF.

The chain joins TRBV29-1 to TRBJ1-2; 7 nucleotides agree with TRBD1. V dropped 6 bases and J dropped 4; count of bases not matched to a gene: 11. From germline, CDR1 is SQVTM and CDR2 ANQGSEA. The CDR3 loop spans 14 amino acids. CDR3 loop: CSVTEGGVGYGYTF. Written as DNA, the CDR3 is TGCAGCGTCACAGAAGGGGGCGTGGGCTATGGCTACACCTTC.

There are a few counts of this clone. This rearrangement joins TRBV2 to TRBJ2-2; D is ambiguous. CDR3 size: 13 residues. The V gene lost 6 bases and the J gene lost 0 bases, with 5 bases spanning the gap. Germline CDR1 and CDR2: SNHLY and FYNNEI. The CDR3 protein is CASRGPNTGELFF. In DNA, the CDR3 is TGTGCCAGCAGAGGGCCGAACACCGGGGAGCTGTTTTTT. The variable domain in full, with the rest retrieved from reference TRBV2 and TRBJ2-2, is EPEVTQTPSHQVTQMGQEVILRCVPISNHLYFYWYRQILGQKVEFLVSFYNNEISEKSEIFDDQFSVERPDGSNFTLKIRSTKLEDSAMYFCASRGPNTGELFFGEGSRLTVL.

The rearrangement uses TRBV29-1 and TRBJ1-1; 9 bases agree with TRBD1. This CDR3 has 14 residues. The V gene's germline CDR1 is SQVTM and CDR2 ANQGSEA. The trim removed 4 bases at V and 3 bases at J, leaving 6 bases unmatched. For the CDR3, the DNA is TGCAGCGTTGCGGTAACAGGGGGCTACACTGAAGCTTTCTTT. Amino acids: CSVAVTGGYTEAFF.

V and J are TRBV29-1 and TRBJ2-3; 9 nucleotides match TRBD2. The CDR3 is 11 amino acids. The germline gives CDR1 SQVTM, CDR2 ANQGSEA. V was pared by 6 bases and J by 8 bases, with 3 bases of the junction left unmatched. Written as DNA, the CDR3 is TGCAGCGTCCCGACTAGCGGTACGCAGTATTTT. Protein product: CSVPTSGTQYF.

The rearrangement links TRBV30 to TRBJ1-2; 10 positions match TRBD1. This CDR3 region has 12 residues. V trimming: 6 bases; J trimming: 7 bases; junction bases outside the gene matches: 5. Germline CDR1 and CDR2: GTSNPN and SVGIG (reference sequence). CDR3 in amino acids: CACTGTGVGYTF. The CDR3 DNA reads TGTGCCTGCACCGGGACAGGGGTTGGCTACACCTTC.

V gene TRBV29-1 combines with J gene TRBJ2-1; TRBD1 aligns across 8 bases. Germline V gives CDR1 SQVTM, CDR2 ANQGSEA. This CDR3 has 13 residues. V trimming: 5 bases; J trimming: 7 bases; junction bases outside the gene matches: 7. CDR3 bases: TGCAGCGTTCGTGGACAGGGTTCGAATGAGCAGTTCTTC. Translated: CSVRGQGSNEQFF.

The chain uses TRBV28 and TRBJ2-6; TRBD1 is a possible D gene (6 bases). This CDR3 has 17 amino acids. V was pared by 5 bases and J by 0 bases, with 14 bases between. Germline V gives CDR1 MDHEN, CDR2 SYDVKM. In nucleotides, the CDR3 is TGTGCCAGCAGTGGGACGGGACAACTCTCTGGGGCCAACGTCCTGACTTTC. It encodes CASSGTGQLSGANVLTF. The full variable domain, completed using reference TRBV28 and TRBJ2-6, is DVKVTQSSRYLVKRTGEKVFLECVQDMDHENMFWYRQDPGLGLRLIYFSYDVKMKEKGDIPEGYSVSREKKERFSLILESASTNQTSMYLCASSGTGQLSGANVLTFGAGSRLTVL.

This clone was observed a single time. V and J are TRBV29-1 and TRBJ2-1; 12 bases map to TRBD1. V shed 6 bases and J 12 bases; nucleotides not matched to a gene: 12. The CDR3 sequence is 14 residues long. Germline values: CDR1 SQVTM, CDR2 ANQGSEA. Here the CDR3 reads CSVAPGQGAIGQFF. The CDR3 DNA reads as TGCAGCGTGGCTCCGGGACAGGGGGCCATTGGGCAGTTCTTC.

The chain employs TRBV11-2 and TRBJ2-7, with D hard to call. Germline CDR1 reads SGHAT; CDR2 reads FQNNGV. The V end lost 1 base, the J end lost 5 bases, and 12 bases lay between the germline ends. The CDR3 sequence is 14 residues long. The CDR3 sequence is CASSLGQLVNEQYF. The CDR3 nucleotides are TGTGCCAGCAGCTTAGGGCAACTGGTGAACGAGCAGTACTTC.

The chain combines TRBV30 with TRBJ2-2, with D perhaps TRBD1 (6 bases). V shed 7 bases and J shed 7 bases, with 16 bases lying between them. Germline V gene sequence: CDR1 GTSNPN, CDR2 SVGIG (reference sequence). CDR3 size: 13 residues. CDR3 protein: CAYGTLGGGELFF. The DNA for the CDR3 is TGTGCCTACGGGACACTGGGCGGCGGGGAGCTGTTTTTT. Together with reference TRBV30 and TRBJ2-2, the CDR3 gives the full variable domain: SQTIHQWPATLVQPVGSPLSLECTVEGTSNPNLYWYRQAAGRGLQLLFYSVGIGQISSEVPQNLSASRPQDRQFILSSKKLLLSDSGFYLCAYGTLGGGELFFGEGSRLTVL.

A remark on this clone: At one end, the junction sequence differs from germline, possibly due to a read error. The V and J genes are TRBV29-1 and TRBJ2-7, with TRBD1 identical over 7 bases. The CDR3 is made up of 13 amino acids. CDR1 and CDR2 from the germline V gene are SQVTM and ANQGSEA. The CDR3 here is CSVEGQGAYEQYF. The CDR3 coding sequence is TGCAGCGTGGAAGGGCAGGGGGCCTACGAGCAGTACTTC.

In DNA, the CDR3 is TGTGCCAGCAGTTCCACACTGGGGGGCACAGATACGCAGTATTTT. It translates to CASSSTLGGTDTQYF. The chain has TRBV6-5 and TRBJ2-3; D may correspond to TRBD1 or TRBD2 (5 bases each). CDR1 and CDR2 (germline): MNHEY, SVGAGI. This CDR3 spans 15 amino acids. Trimming shortened V by 4 bases and J by 1 base, and 12 bases separated the two germline ends.

V and J are TRBV28 and TRBJ2-4, with D possibly matching TRBD2 (7 bases). CDR3 length: 15 amino acids. Germline loops: CDR1 MDHEN, CDR2 SYDVKM. Trimming took off 2 bases at V and 1 base at J, with 9 bases between the two ends. The CDR3 protein is CASSLRGAAKNIQYF. The CDR3 region has the DNA TGTGCCAGCAGTTTACGGGGGGCCGCCAAAAACATTCAGTACTTC.

This chain connects TRBV29-1 to TRBJ2-7; 12 bases match TRBD2. V shed 6 bases and J 2 bases; nucleotides not matched to a gene: 5. The CDR3 sequence is 14 residues long. CDR1 and CDR2 (germline): SQVTM, ANQGSEA. CDR3 bases: TGCAGCGTCGCTAGCGGGAGGGACCCCTACGAGCAGTACTTC. Encoded protein: CSVASGRDPYEQYF.

The rearrangement uses TRBV20-1 and TRBJ2-5; D not resolved. The CDR3 loop spans 11 amino acids. V lost 8 bases to trimming and J lost 1 base, with 8 bases between them. CDR1 is DFQATT, CDR2 SNEGSKA, per germline (reference sequence). In nucleotides, the CDR3 is TGCAGTACGAGTTCCCAAGAGACCCAGTACTTC. Its translation is CSTSSQETQYF.

This clone was seen a single time. As DNA, the CDR3 is TGTGCCAGCAGTCAATCATACAGGGATGAGGATGAGCAGTTCTTC. This gives the protein CASSQSYRDEDEQFF. V is TRBV7-2 and J is TRBJ2-1; tentative D call: TRBD1 (6 bases). The CDR3 covers 15 residues. The V end lost 6 bases, the J end lost 8 bases, and 20 bases lay between the germline ends. Germline values: CDR1 SGHTA, CDR2 FQGNSA.

The chain combines TRBV5-6 with TRBJ2-1; TRBD1 or TRBD2 may be the D gene (5 bases each). The CDR3 covers 14 residues. CDR1 and CDR2 from the germline V gene are SGHDT and YYEEEE. Trimming removed 2 bases at V and 7 bases at J, with 13 bases between. The chain's CDR3 is CASSFLDWGNEQFF. DNA of the CDR3: TGTGCCAGCAGCTTCCTTGACTGGGGGAATGAGCAGTTCTTC.